This TCR beta chain was retrieved from a study of blood T cell repertoires in COVID-19 (dated by TCRdb to the early 2020s). Concerning the study at large: Samples from collaborators originated in the United States, Italy and Spain and spanned both the acute and convalescent phases of COVID-19. The prospective study material was composed of cDNA or gDNA derived from T cells, B-cell-depleted T cells, or PBMCs. Deeply sampled blood TCRbeta repertoires from subjects exposed to, actively infected with, or recovered from COVID-19 were included in the dataset. A de-identified subject ID, COVID-19 status, age in years and sex were almost always included in the sample metadata. Where available, HLA class I and class II types were obtained from metadata supplied by the sample provider rather than from assay-based typing. The samples were drawn from the first 160 participants of the ongoing ImmuneRACE study and from some 1,300 subjects provided by 6 global collaborators. A freely available public database, intended as a resource for researchers studying the immune response to SARS-CoV-2, is where the repertoires were released. Paper-wide results and their limitations: Clinical and demographic metadata were provided uncurated, with the amount varying by source and participant.

Including the terminal cysteine and phenylalanine, the CDR3 comprises 16 residues. The only DNA kept is the CDR3, 48 bases in frame from the first base. CDR1 and CDR2, per the germline V gene (reference sequence), are LNHNV and YYDKDF. The V and J ends are trimmed by 1 base and 4 bases, leaving 13 bases between them. Participants in the prospective study were enrolled through a virtual design, were aged 18 to 89 years, and lived in about two dozen United States geographic areas. In the prospective study, cohorts were assigned on the basis of participant-reported clinical history obtained from a screening survey and a study questionnaire. Recovered participants in ImmuneRACE Cohort 3 were defined by two consecutive negative NP/OP PCR tests, clearance by a healthcare professional, or resolution of symptoms. In the prospective study, whole blood, serum and a nasopharyngeal or oropharyngeal swab were collected from each participant by mobile phlebotomists. Additional blood draws and questionnaires over an approximately 2-month period could optionally be provided by prospective study participants. Blood samples from the prospective study were shipped frozen or at room temperature prior to DNA extraction.

Concerning this clone: The antigen this receptor binds is unknown. The input lacks base qualities; no much larger clone sits a single base away.

TCRbeta CDR3 regions were amplified from genomic DNA by means of the immunoSEQ Assay, a bias-controlled multiplex PCR. The source study handled its data this way. The number of nucleated cells in each sample was estimated from the amplification of reference gene primers within the assay. To quantify the absolute abundance of each unique TCRbeta CDR3 rearrangement, sequence reads were collapsed and filtered. For each sample, productive Simpson clonality was calculated as the square root of Simpson's diversity index across productive rearrangements. TCRdb limited this immuneACCESS table to in-frame rearrangements with V and J called. A share of clones is missing; checked studies link under half to unresolved V genes, and the rest is unexplained. V, J and clone size were drawn from that table, and D and trimming were deduced from the DNA. Here the sample has roughly 250,000 clones; about nine tenths occur a single time. Around 3% of the sample belongs to the ten largest clones.

The sequenced sample consisted of PBMCs or T cells enriched from blood (not recorded which). The chain links TRBV15 with TRBJ1-4, with TRBD1 tentatively as D gene (6 bases match). The clonotype comes from a woman aged 45-65 years who had recovered from COVID-19. Read as DNA, the sequence is TGTGCCACCAGCAGAGGGTCGACAGGATTTAATGAAAAACTGTTTTTT. Translated, it reads CATSRGSTGFNEKLFF.